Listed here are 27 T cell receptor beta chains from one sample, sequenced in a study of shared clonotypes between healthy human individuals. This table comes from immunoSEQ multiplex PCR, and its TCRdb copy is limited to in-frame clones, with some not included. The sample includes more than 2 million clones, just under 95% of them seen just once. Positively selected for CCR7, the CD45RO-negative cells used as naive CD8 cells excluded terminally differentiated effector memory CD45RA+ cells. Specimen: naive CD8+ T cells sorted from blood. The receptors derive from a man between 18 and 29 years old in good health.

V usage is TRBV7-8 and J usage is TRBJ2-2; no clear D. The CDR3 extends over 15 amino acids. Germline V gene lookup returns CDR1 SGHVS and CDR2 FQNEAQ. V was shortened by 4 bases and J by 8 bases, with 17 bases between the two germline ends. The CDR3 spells CASSSAGFSRGELFF. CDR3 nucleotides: TGTGCCAGCAGCTCAGCCGGGTTCTCGAGGGGGGAGCTGTTTTTT.

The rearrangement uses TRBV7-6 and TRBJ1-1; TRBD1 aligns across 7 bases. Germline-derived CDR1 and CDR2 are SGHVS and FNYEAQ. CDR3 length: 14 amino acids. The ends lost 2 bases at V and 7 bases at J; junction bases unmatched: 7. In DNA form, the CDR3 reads TGTGCCAGCAGCTTACGGGACAGTGGGGATGAAGCTTTCTTT. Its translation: CASSLRDSGDEAFF.

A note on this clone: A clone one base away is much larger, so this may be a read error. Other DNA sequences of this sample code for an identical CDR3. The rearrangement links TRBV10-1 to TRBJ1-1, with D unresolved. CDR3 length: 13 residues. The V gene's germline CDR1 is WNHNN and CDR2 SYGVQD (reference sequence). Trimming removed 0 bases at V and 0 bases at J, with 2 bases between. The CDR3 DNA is TGCGCCAGCAGTGAGTCGGTGAACACTGAAGCTTTCTTT. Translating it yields CASSESVNTEAFF.

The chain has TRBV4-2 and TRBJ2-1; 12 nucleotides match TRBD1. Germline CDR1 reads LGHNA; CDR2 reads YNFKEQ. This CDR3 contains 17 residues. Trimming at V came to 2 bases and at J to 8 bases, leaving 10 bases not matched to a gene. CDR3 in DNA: TGTGCCAGCAGCCAACCCCAGGGACAGGGGGCCGGCGATGAGCAGTTCTTC. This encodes CASSQPQGQGAGDEQFF.

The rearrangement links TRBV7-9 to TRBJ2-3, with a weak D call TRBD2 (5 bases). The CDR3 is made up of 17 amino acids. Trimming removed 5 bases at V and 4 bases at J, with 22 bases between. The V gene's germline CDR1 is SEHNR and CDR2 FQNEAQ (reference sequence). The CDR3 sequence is CASSAQLVIEGADTQYF. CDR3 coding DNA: TGTGCCAGCAGCGCCCAATTGGTGATAGAGGGAGCAGATACGCAGTATTTT.

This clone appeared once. The CDR3 protein is CASSPRIAGDADTQYF. Written as DNA, the CDR3 is TGTGCCAGCAGCCCCCGTATCGCGGGAGACGCAGATACGCAGTATTTT. The chain recombines TRBV14 with TRBJ2-3; TRBD2 matches 7 bases. The V and J ends lost 4 bases and 4 bases, in that order; junction bases with no gene match: 11. The length of the CDR3 is 16 residues. The V gene's germline CDR1 is SGHDN and CDR2 FVKESK.

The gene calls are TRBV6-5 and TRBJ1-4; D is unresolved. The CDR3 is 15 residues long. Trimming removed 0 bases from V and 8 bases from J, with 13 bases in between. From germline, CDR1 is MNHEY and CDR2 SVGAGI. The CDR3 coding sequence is TGTGCCAGCAGTTACTCGGACGAACCCTGGGAAAAACTGTTTTTT. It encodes CASSYSDEPWEKLFF.

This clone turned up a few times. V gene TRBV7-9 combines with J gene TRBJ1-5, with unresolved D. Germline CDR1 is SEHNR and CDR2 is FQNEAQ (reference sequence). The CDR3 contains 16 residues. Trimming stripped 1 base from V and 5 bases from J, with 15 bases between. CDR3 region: CASSLDHSGRDQPQHF. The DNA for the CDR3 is TGTGCCAGCAGCTTAGACCACAGTGGAAGGGATCAGCCCCAGCATTTT. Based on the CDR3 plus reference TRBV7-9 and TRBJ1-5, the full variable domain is DTGVSQNPRHKITKRGQNVTFRCDPISEHNRLYWYRQTLGQGPEFLTYFQNEAQLEKSRLLSDRFSAERPKGSFSTLEIQRTEQGDSAMYLCASSLDHSGRDQPQHFGDGTRLSIL.

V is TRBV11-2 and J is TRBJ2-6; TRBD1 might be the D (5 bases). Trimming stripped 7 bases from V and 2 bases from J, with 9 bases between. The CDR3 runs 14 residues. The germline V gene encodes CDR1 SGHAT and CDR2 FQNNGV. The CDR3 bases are TGTGCCAGCACAGGGATTCCTGGGGCCAACGTCCTGACTTTC. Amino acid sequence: CASTGIPGANVLTF.

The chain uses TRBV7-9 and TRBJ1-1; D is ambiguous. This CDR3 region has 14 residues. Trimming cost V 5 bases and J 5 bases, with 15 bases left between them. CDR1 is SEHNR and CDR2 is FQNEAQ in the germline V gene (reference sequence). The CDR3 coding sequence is TGTGCCAGCAGCCCTGAGCGAGGGCTTACTGAAGCTTTCTTT. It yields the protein CASSPERGLTEAFF.

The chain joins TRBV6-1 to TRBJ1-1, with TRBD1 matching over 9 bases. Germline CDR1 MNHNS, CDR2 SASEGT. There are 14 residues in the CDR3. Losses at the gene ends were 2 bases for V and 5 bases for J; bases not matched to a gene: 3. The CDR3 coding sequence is TGTGCCAGCAGTGAATGGGACAGGGTGACTGAAGCTTTCTTT. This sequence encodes CASSEWDRVTEAFF.

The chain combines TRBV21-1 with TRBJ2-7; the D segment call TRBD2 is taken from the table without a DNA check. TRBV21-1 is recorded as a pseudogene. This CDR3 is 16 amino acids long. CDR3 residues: CASSNWNPGSLYEQYF. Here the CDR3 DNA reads TGTGCCAGCAGCAATTGGAATCCGGGGAGTCTCTACGAGCAGTACTTC.

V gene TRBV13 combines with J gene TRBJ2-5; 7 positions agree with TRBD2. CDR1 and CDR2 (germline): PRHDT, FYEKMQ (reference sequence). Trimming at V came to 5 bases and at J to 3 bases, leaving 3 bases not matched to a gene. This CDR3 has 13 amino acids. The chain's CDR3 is CASSAGLEETQYF. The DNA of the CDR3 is TGTGCCAGCAGCGCAGGACTAGAAGAGACCCAGTACTTC.

The CDR3 spells CASSLGGLAGSSYNEQFF. The CDR3 coding sequence is TGTGCCAGCAGCTTAGGAGGGCTAGCGGGGAGCTCCTACAATGAGCAGTTCTTC. The chain combines TRBV11-2 with TRBJ2-1; 9 nucleotides align to TRBD2. Trimming at V came to 1 base and at J to 0 bases, leaving 7 bases not matched to a gene. The CDR3 extends over 18 amino acids. From germline, CDR1 is SGHAT and CDR2 FQNNGV.

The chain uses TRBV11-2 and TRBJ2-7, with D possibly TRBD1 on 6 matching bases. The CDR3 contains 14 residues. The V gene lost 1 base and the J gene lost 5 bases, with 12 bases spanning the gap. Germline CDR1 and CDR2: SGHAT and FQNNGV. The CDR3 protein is CASSLAGAVHEQYF. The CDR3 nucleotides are TGTGCCAGCAGCTTAGCAGGGGCGGTCCACGAGCAGTACTTC.

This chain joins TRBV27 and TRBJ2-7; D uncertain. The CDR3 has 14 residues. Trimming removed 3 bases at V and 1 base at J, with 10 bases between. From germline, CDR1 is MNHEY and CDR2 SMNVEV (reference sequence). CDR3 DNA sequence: TGTGCCAGCAGTTTGGACCTGGGGTCCTACGAGCAGTACTTC. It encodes CASSLDLGSYEQYF.

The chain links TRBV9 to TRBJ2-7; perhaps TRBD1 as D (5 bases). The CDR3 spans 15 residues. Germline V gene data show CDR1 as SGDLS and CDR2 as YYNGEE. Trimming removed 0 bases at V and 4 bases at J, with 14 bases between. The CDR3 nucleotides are TGTGCCAGCAGCGTAGGCAGGGCCGACACGTACGAGCAGTACTTC. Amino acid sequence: CASSVGRADTYEQYF.

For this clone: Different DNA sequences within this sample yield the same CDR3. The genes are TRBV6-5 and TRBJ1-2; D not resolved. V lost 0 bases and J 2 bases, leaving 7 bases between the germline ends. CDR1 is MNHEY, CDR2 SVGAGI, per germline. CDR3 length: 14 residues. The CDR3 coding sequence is TGTGCCAGCAGTTACTCGGAGGGCAACTATGGCTACACCTTC. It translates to CASSYSEGNYGYTF.

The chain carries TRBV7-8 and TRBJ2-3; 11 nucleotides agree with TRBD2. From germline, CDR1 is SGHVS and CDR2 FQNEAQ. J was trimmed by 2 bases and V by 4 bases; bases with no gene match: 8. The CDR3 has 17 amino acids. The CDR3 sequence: CASSSELAGGHTDTQYF. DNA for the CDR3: TGTGCCAGCAGCTCGGAGCTAGCGGGGGGCCACACAGATACGCAGTATTTT.

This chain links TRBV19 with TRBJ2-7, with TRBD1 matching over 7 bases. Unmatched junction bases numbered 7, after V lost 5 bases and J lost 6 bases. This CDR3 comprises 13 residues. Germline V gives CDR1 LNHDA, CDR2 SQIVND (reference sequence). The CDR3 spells CASSARQGAEQYF. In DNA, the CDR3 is TGTGCCAGTAGTGCTAGACAGGGAGCCGAGCAGTACTTC.

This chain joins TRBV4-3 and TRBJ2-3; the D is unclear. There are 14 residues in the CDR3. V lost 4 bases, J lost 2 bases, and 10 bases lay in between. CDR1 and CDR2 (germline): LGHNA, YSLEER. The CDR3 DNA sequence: TGCGCCAGCAGCCCGTCCGACCTCACAGATACGCAGTATTTT. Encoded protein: CASSPSDLTDTQYF.

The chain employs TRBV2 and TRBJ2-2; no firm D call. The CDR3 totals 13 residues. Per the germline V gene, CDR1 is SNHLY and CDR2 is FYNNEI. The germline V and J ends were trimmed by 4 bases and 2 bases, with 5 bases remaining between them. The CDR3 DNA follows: TGTGCCAGCAGTGCAGATAACACCGGGGAGCTGTTTTTT. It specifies CASSADNTGELFF.

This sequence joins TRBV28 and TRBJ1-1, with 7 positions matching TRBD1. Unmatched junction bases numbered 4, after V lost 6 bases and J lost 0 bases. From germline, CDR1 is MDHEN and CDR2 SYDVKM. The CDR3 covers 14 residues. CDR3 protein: CASRAGQLNTEAFF. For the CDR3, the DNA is TGTGCCAGCAGGGCGGGACAGTTGAACACTGAAGCTTTCTTT.

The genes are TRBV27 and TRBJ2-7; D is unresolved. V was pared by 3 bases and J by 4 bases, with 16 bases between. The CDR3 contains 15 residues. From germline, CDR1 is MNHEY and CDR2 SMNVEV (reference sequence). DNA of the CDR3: TGTGCCAGCAGTTTGATAGGCACATACGGGTACGAGCAGTACTTC. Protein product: CASSLIGTYGYEQYF.

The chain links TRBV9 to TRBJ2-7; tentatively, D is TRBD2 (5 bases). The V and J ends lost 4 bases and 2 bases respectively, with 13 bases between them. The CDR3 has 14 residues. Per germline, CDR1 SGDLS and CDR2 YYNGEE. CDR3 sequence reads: CASSPGREPYEQYF. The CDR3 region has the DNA TGTGCCAGCAGCCCCGGTAGGGAGCCCTACGAGCAGTACTTC. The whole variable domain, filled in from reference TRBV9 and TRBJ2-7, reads DSGVTQTPKHLITATGQRVTLRCSPRSGDLSVYWYQQSLDQGLQFLIQYYNGEERAKGNILERFSAQQFPDLHSELNLSSLELGDSALYFCASSPGREPYEQYFGPGTRLTVT.

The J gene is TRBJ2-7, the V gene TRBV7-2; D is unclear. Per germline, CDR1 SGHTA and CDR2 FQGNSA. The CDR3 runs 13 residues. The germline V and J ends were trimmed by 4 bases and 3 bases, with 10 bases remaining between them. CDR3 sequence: CASSSGPFYEQYF. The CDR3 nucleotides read TGTGCCAGCAGCTCCGGACCGTTCTACGAGCAGTACTTC. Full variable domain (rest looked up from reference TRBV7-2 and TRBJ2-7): GAGVSQSPSNKVTEKGKDVELRCDPISGHTALYWYRQSLGQGLEFLIYFQGNSAPDKSGLPSDRFSAERTGGSVSTLTIQRTQQEDSAVYLCASSSGPFYEQYFGPGTRLTVT.

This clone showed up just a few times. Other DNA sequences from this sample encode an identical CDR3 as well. The CDR3 here is CASSWGSYEQYF. The CDR3 nucleotides read TGTGCCAGCAGCTGGGGCTCCTACGAGCAGTACTTC. The V call is TRBV5-6, the J call TRBJ2-7; D unclear. V lost 3 bases to trimming and J lost 0 bases, with 4 bases between them. Looked up from germline, CDR1 is SGHDT and CDR2 is YYEEEE. This CDR3 is built from 12 residues.